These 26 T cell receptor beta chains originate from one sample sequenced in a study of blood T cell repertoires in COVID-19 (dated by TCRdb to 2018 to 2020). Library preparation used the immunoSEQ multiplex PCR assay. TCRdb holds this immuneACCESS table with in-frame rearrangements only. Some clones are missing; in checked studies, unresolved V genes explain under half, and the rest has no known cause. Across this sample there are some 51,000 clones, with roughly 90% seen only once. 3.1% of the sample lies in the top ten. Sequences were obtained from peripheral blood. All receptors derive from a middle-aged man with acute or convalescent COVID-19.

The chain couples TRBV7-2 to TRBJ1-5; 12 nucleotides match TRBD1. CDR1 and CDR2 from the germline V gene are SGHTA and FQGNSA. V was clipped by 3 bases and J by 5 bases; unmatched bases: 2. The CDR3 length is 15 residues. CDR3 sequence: CASSLGQGADQPQHF. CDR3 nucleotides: TGTGCCAGCAGCTTGGGACAGGGGGCCGATCAGCCCCAGCATTTT.

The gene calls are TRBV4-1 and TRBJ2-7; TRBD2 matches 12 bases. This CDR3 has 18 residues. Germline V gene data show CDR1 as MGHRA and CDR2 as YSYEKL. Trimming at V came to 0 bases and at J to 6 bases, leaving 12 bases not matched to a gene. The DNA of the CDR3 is TGCGCCAGCAGCCAAGATTTATTCGGGCTAGCGGGGGGGTCCGAGCAGTACTTC. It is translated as CASSQDLFGLAGGSEQYF.

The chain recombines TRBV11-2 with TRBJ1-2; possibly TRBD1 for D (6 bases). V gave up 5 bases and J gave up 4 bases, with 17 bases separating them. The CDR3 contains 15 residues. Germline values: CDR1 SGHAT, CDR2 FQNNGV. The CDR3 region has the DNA TGTGCCAGCAGCACCGACGGGGGGCGTAGCTATGGCTACACCTTC. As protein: CASSTDGGRSYGYTF.

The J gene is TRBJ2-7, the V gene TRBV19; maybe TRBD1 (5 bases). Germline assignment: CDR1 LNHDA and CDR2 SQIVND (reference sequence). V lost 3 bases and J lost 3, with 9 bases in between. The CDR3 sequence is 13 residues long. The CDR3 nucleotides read TGTGCCAGTAGTATTCGACAGAACTACGAGCAGTACTTC. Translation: CASSIRQNYEQYF.

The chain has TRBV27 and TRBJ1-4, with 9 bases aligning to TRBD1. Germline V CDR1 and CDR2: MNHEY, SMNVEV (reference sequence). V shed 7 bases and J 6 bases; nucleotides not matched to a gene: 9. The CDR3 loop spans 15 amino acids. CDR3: CASTRFTGGDEKLFF. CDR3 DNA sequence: TGTGCCAGCACTCGATTTACAGGGGGCGATGAAAAACTGTTTTTT.

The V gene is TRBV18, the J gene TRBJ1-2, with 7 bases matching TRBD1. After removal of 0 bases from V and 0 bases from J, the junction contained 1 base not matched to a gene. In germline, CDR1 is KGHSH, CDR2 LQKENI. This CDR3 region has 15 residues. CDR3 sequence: CASSPPGQPNYGYTF. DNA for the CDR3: TGTGCCAGCTCACCACCGGGACAGCCTAACTATGGCTACACCTTC.

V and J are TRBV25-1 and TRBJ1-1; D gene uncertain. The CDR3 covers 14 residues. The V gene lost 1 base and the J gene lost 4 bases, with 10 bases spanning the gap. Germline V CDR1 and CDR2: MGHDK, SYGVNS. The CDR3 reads CASSESDGITEAFF. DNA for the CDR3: TGTGCCAGCAGTGAATCTGACGGGATCACTGAAGCTTTCTTT.

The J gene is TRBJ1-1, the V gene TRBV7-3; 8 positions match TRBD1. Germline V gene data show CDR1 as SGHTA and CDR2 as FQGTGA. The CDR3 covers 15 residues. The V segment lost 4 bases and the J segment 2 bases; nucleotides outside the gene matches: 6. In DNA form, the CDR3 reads TGTGCCAGCAGCTCCACCGGACAGGGTAACACTGAAGCTTTCTTT. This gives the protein CASSSTGQGNTEAFF. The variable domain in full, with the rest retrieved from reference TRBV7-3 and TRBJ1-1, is GAGVSQTPSNKVTEKGKYVELRCDPISGHTALYWYRQSLGQGPEFLIYFQGTGAADDSGLPNDRFFAVRPEGSVSTLKIQRTERGDSAVYLCASSSTGQGNTEAFFGQGTRLTVV.

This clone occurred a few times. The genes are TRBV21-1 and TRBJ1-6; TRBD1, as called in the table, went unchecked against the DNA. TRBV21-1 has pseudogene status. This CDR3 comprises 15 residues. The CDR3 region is CASSNRDRVNSPLHF. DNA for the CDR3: TGTGCCAGCAGCAACCGGGACAGGGTGAATTCACCCCTCCACTTT.

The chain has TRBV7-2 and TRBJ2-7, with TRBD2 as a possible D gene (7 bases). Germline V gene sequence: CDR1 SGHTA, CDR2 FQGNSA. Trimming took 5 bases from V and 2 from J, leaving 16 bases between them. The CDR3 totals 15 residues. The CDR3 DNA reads TGTGCCAGCAGCGTCAAGGGGGGGCCAACCTACGAGCAGTACTTC. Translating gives CASSVKGGPTYEQYF.

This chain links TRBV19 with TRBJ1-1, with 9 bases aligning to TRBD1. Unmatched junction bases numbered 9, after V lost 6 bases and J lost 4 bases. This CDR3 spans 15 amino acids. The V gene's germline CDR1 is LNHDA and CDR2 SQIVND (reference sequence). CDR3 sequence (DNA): TGTGCCAGTAGAAACCGGGACAGGGTTCGCACTGAAGCTTTCTTT. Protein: CASRNRDRVRTEAFF.

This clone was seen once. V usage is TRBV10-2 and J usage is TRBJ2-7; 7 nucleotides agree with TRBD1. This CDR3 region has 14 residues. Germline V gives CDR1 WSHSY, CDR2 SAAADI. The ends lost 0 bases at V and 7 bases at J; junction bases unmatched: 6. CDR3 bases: TGCGCCAGCAGTGAGTCCTACAGGGGCGCGGAGCAGTACTTC. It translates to CASSESYRGAEQYF.

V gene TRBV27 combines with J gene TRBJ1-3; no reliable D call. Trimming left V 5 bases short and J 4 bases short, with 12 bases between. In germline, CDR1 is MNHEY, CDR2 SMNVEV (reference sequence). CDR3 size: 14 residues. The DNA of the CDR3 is TGTGCCAGCAGTCCCCGGGTGGCGGGAAACACCATATATTTT. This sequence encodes CASSPRVAGNTIYF.

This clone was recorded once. The CDR3 spells CASSLDRVNTEAFF. CDR3 DNA: TGTGCCAGCAGTCTGGACAGGGTGAACACTGAAGCTTTCTTT. The gene calls are TRBV6-6 and TRBJ1-1; 8 bases fit TRBD1. The germline V gene encodes CDR1 MNHNY and CDR2 SVGAGI (reference sequence). V gave up 5 bases and J gave up 0 bases; unmatched junction bases: 2. The CDR3 extends over 14 amino acids.

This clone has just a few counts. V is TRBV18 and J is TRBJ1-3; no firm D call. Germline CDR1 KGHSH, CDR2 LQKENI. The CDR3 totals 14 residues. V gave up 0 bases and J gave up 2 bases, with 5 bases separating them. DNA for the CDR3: TGTGCCAGCTCACCACCGCGAACTGGAAACACCATATATTTT. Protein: CASSPPRTGNTIYF. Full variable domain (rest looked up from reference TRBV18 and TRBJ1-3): NAGVMQNPRHLVRRRGQEARLRCSPMKGHSHVYWYRQLPEEGLKFMVYLQKENIIDESGMPKERFSAEFPKEGPSILRIQQVVRGDSAAYFCASSPPRTGNTIYFGEGSWLTVV.

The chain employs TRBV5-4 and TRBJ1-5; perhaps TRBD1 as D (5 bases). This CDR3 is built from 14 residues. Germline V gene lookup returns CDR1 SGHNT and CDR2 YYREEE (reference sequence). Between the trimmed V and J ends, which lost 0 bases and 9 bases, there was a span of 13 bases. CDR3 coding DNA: TGTGCCAGCAGCTTGGATGGGGGGACGTGGCCCCAGCATTTT. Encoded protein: CASSLDGGTWPQHF.

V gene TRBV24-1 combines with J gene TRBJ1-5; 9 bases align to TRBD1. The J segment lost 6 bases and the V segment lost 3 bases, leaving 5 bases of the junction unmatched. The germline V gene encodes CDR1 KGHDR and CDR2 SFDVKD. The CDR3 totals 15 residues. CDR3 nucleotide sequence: TGTGCCACCAGTGATGCCGGGACAGGGAGTCAGCCCCAGCATTTT. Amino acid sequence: CATSDAGTGSQPQHF.

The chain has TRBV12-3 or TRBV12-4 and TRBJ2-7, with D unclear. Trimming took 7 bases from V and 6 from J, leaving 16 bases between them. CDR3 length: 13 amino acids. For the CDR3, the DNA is TGTGCCAGCACCACTCGATACGCAGGCGAGCAGTACTTC. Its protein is CASTTRYAGEQYF.

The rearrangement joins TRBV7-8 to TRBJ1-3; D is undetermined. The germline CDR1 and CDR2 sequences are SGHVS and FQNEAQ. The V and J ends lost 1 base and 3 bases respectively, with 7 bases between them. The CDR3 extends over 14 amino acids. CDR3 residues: CASSLVGSGNTIYF. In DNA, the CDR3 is TGTGCCAGCAGCTTAGTGGGGAGTGGAAACACCATATATTTT.

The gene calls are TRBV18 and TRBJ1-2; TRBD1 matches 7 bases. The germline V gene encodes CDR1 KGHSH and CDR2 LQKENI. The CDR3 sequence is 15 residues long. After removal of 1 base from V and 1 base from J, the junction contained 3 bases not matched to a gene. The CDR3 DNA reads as TGTGCCAGCTCACCACTGGACAGGCTTAACTATGGCTACACCTTC. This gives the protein CASSPLDRLNYGYTF.

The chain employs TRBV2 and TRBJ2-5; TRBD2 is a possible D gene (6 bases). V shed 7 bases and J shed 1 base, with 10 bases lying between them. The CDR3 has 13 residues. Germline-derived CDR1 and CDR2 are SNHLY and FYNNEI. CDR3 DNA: TGTGCCAGCAATTGGAGGGTCCAAGAGACCCAGTACTTC. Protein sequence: CASNWRVQETQYF.

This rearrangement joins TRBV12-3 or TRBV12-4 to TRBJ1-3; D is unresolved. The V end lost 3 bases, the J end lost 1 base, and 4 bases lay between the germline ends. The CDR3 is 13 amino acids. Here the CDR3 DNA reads TGTGCCAGCAGTTTGACATCTGGAAACACCATATATTTT. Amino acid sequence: CASSLTSGNTIYF.

In DNA form, the CDR3 reads TGTGCCACCGGGGCTCGGGGGGCGCTTGATTTCGGAGATACGCAGTATTTT. The encoded protein is CATGARGALDFGDTQYF. The chain carries TRBV24-1 and TRBJ2-3; the D gene is possibly TRBD2 (7 bases). Per the germline V gene, CDR1 is KGHDR and CDR2 is SFDVKD. This CDR3 spans 17 amino acids. The germline V and J ends were trimmed by 9 bases and 5 bases, with 26 bases remaining between them.

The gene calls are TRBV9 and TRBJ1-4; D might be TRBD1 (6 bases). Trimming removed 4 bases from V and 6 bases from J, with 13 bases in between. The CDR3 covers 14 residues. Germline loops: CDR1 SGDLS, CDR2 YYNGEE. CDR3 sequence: CASSSRQEDEKLFF. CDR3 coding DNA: TGTGCCAGCAGCTCCCGACAGGAAGATGAAAAACTGTTTTTT.

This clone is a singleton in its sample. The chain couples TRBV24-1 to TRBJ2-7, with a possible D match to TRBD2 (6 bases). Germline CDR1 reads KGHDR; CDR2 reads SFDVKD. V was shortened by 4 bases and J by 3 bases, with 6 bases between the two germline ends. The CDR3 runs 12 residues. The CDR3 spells CATSDGGYEQYF. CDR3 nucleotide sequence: TGTGCCACCAGTGACGGGGGCTACGAGCAGTACTTC.

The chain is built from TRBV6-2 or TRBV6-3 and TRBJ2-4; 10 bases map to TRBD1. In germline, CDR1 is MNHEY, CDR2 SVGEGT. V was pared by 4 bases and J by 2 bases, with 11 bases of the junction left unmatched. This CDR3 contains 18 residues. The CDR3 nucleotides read TGTGCCAGCAGTTCTGACAGGGGGCTGGGGCTAACCAAAAACATTCAGTACTTC. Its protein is CASSSDRGLGLTKNIQYF.